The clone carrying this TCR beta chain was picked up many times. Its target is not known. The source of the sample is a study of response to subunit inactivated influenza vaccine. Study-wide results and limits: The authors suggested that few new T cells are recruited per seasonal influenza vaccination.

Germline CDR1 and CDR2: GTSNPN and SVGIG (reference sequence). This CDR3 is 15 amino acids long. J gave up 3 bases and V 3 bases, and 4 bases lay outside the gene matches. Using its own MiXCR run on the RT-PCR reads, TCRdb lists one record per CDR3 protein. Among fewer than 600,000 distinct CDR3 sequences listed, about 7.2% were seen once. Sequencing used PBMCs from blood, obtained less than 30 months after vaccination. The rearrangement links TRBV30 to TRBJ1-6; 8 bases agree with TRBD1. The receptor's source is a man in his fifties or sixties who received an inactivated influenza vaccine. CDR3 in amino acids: CAWRDRDFYNSPLHF. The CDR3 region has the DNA TGTGCCTGGAGGGACAGGGACTTCTATAATTCACCCCTCCACTTT.